This is a list of T cell receptor beta chains from one sample in a study of radiotherapy plus CTLA-4 blockade in lung cancer. TCRdb's copy holds only in-frame clones and misses some; the assay was immunoSEQ multiplex PCR. The profile shows around 45,000 clones, about 70% of them singletons. The specimen comprised peripheral blood, sampled from a patient treated with radiotherapy plus ipilimumab. All receptors derive from a human donor with non-small cell lung cancer who had a partial response to radiotherapy plus ipilimumab. CDR3s leave out the opening cysteine and the closing phenylalanine or tryptophan. Fields, in order: J gene, CDR3 length, V gene, clone size, CDR3 protein. Clone sizes are given selectively: once, few, many, or a class where the clone is expanded.

j_gene: TRBJ1-1; len: 11; v_gene: TRBV11-1; abundance: .; CDR3aa: ASSLQMNTEAF
j_gene: TRBJ2-1; len: 13; v_gene: TRBV18; abundance: .; CDR3aa: ASSRGLAGGNEQF
j_gene: TRBJ2-7; len: 12; v_gene: TRBV7-6; abundance: .; CDR3aa: ASSLEQKAYEQY
j_gene: TRBJ1-2; len: 10; v_gene: TRBV6-5; abundance: once; CDR3aa: ASSDRRHGYT
j_gene: TRBJ2-7; len: 11; v_gene: TRBV11-3; abundance: .; CDR3aa: ASTRQGSYEQY
j_gene: TRBJ2-5; len: 12; v_gene: TRBV6-6; abundance: once; CDR3aa: ASSYGGGGETQY
j_gene: TRBJ2-7; len: 13; v_gene: TRBV10-3; abundance: .; CDR3aa: AISESVGQAYEQY
j_gene: TRBJ1-4; len: 11; v_gene: TRBV19; abundance: few; CDR3aa: ASSRHINENLF
j_gene: TRBJ1-3; len: 13; v_gene: TRBV11-2; abundance: .; CDR3aa: ASSSYSSPGNTIY
j_gene: TRBJ2-7; len: 9; v_gene: TRBV11-2; abundance: .; CDR3aa: ASSSSAEQY